This T cell receptor (beta chain) was captured by sequencing in a study of T cells in Graves' hyperthyroidism and ophthalmopathy. Overall study results and limits: Expanded thyroid clonotypes (above 0.001) were mostly also found in blood.

With 1 base removed from V and 3 bases from J, the gap between germline ends came to 12 bases. Per the germline V gene, CDR1 is LGHDT and CDR2 is YNNKEL (reference sequence). This CDR3 has 15 residues. Researchers amplified the TCR beta CDR3 regions from RNA transcripts. When the TCR CDR3 underwent first-round RT-PCR, the HTBI primer set was used. TCRdb analysed the multiplex PCR reads with MiXCR anew, one entry per CDR3 protein. This sample has about 270,000 distinct CDR3 sequences, with about 20% found just once. Ophthalmopathy patients had moderate-to-severe active disease, CAS ≥3, NOSPECS ≥4, and disease duration under 3 months. The study left out patients who had uncontrolled infection, other autoimmune disease, pregnancy or lactation. It was 8 to 10 ml of fresh peripheral blood that supplied the PBMCs. This clonotype appeared many times. Its antigen is still unknown.

The sequenced sample was blood. This chain joins TRBV3-1 and TRBJ2-5, with no clear D. The sequence came from a man in his thirties or forties with Graves' ophthalmopathy. In DNA form, the CDR3 reads TGTGCCAGCAGCCAAGTAGCAGGACCCAAAGAGACCCAGTACTTC. This codes for CASSQVAGPKETQYF.